This note documents a single T cell receptor beta chain sequence. Antigen: not known. The donors were members of the validation cohort comprising approximately 110 subjects, separate from the roughly 700-subject first cohort. The data are from a study of cytomegalovirus exposure and HLA in healthy donors. Study-level results: Altogether, some 160 TCR beta chains were recorded as cytomegalovirus-associated. As was reported, the classifier diagnosed cytomegalovirus status with high specificity and sensitivity.

The protocol was immunoSEQ multiplex PCR, while the TCRdb copy is restricted to in-frame clones and leaves out a portion. The data hold around 56,000 clones, with roughly 89% observed a single time. The sample consisted of PBMCs. The source of this sequence is a woman aged 18-35 years in good health and CMV-seronegative.

Here the CDR3 reads CASSPPGSGFSYEQYF. Written as DNA, the CDR3 is TGTGCCAGCTCACCACCAGGTTCAGGGTTCTCCTACGAGCAGTACTTC. The J gene is TRBJ2-7, the V gene TRBV18; weak D call: TRBD1 (5 bases). Germline loops: CDR1 KGHSH, CDR2 LQKENI. V lost 0 bases and J lost 0, with 12 bases in between. There are 16 residues in the CDR3.